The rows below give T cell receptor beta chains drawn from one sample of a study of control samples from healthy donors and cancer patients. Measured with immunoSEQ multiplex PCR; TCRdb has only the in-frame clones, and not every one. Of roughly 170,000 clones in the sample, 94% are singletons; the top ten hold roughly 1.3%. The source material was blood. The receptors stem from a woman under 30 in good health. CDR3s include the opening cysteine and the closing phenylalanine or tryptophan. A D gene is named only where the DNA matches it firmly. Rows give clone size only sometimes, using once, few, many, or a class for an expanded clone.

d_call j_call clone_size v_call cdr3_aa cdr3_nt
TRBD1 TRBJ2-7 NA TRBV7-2 CASSWPEQGWVYEQYF TGTGCCAGCAGCTGGCCCGAACAGGGGTGGGTCTACGAGCAGTACTTC
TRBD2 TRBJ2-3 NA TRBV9 CASSAYSGGLTDTQYF TGTGCCAGCAGCGCATATAGCGGGGGACTCACAGATACGCAGTATTTT
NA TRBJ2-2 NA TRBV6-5 CASSYGGWAGELFF TGTGCCAGCAGTTACGGGGGGTGGGCCGGGGAGCTGTTTTTT
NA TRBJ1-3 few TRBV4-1 CASSQVQTGNTIYF TGCGCCAGCAGCCAAGTACAGACGGGAAACACCATATATTTT
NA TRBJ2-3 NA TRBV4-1 CASSQVVSGDTQYF TGCGCCAGCAGCCAAGTAGTAAGTGGAGATACGCAGTATTTT
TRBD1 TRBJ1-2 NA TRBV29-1 CSVDTGAVYGYTF TGCAGCGTAGATACAGGGGCCGTCTATGGCTACACCTTC
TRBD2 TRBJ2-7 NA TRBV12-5 CASGFRALGGAYENEQYF TGTGCTAGTGGCTTTCGCGCACTCGGGGGGGCCTATGAGAACGAGCAGTACTTC
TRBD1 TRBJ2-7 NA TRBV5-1 CASSFRTSGQGAPQYF TGCGCCAGCAGCTTCAGGACCTCGGGACAGGGGGCGCCGCAGTACTTC
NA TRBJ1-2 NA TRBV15 CATSLVNNYGYTF TGTGCCACCAGTCTTGTTAATAACTATGGCTACACCTTC
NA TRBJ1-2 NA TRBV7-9 CASSLDRGYGYTF TGTGCCAGCAGCCTAGACAGAGGCTATGGCTACACCTTC
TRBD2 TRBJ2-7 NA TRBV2 CASGTGWEGKIAYEQYF TGTGCCAGCGGGACCGGGTGGGAGGGAAAAATCGCCTACGAGCAGTACTTC
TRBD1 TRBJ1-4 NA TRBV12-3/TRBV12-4 CASRGTVNEKLFF TGTGCCAGCAGGGGGACAGTTAATGAAAAACTGTTTTTT
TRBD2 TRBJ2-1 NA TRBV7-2 CASSPTSGSYNEQFF TGTGCCAGCAGTCCGACTAGCGGGTCCTACAATGAGCAGTTCTTC
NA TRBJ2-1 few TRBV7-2 CASSLVRDLNEQFF TGTGCCAGCAGCTTAGTCCGGGACCTCAATGAGCAGTTCTTC
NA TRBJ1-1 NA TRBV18 CASSYRDTEAFF TGTGCCAGCTCATACAGGGACACTGAAGCTTTCTTT
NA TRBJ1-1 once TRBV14 CASSQGWGLTEAFF TGTGCCAGCAGCCAAGGGTGGGGGCTCACTGAAGCTTTCTTT